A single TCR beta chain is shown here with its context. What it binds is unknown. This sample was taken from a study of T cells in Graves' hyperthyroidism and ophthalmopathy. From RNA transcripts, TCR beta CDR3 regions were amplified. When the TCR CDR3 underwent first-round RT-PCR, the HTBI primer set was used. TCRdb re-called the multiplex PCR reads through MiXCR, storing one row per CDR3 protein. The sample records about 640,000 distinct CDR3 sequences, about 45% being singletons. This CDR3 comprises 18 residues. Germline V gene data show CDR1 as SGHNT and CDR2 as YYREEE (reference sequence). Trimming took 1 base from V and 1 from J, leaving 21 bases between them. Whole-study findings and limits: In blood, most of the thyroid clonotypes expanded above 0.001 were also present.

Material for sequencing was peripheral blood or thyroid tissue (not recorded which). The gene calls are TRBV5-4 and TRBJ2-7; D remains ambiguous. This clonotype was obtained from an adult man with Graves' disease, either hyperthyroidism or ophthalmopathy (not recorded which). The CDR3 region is CASSLLGSVWLESYEQYF. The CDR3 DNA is TGTGCCAGCAGCTTGTTAGGTTCAGTGTGGTTAGAATCCTACGAGCAGTACTTC.